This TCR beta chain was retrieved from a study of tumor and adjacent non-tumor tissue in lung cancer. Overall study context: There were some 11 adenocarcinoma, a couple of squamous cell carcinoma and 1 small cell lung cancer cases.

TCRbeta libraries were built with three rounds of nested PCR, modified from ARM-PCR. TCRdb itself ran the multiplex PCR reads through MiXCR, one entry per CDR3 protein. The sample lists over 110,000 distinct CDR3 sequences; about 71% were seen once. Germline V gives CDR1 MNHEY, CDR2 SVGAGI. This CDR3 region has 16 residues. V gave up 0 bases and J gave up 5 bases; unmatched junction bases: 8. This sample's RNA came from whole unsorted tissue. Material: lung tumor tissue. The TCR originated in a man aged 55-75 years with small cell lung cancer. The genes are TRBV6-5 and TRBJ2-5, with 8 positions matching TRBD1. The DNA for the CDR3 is TGTGCCAGCAGTTACTCCCACGGACAGGGCGGGGAGACCCAGTACTTC. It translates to CASSYSHGQGGETQYF.